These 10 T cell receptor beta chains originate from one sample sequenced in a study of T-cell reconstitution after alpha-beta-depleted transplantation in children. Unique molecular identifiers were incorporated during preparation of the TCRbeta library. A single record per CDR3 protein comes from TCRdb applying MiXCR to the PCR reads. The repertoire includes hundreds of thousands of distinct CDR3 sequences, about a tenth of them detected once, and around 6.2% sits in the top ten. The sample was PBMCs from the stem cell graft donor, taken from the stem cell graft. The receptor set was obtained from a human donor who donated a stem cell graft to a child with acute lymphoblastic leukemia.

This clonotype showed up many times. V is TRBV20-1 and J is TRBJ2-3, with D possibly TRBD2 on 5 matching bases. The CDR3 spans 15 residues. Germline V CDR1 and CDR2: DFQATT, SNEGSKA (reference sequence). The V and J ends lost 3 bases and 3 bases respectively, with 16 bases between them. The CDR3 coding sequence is TGCAGTGCTAGTCTCCCAGCGGAGTCAACAGATACGCAGTATTTT. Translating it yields CSASLPAESTDTQYF.

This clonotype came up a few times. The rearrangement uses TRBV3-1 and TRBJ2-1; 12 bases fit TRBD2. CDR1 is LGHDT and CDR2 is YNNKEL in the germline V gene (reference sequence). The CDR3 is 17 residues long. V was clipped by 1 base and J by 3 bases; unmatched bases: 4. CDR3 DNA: TGTGCCAGCAGCCAAGTTCGACTAGCGGGGGTCTACAATGAGCAGTTCTTC. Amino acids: CASSQVRLAGVYNEQFF.

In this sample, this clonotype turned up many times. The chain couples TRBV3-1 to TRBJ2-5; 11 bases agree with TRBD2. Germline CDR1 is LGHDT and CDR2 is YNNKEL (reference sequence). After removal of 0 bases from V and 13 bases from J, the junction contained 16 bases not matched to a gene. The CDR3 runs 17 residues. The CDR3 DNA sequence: TGTGCCAGCAGCCAAGATCCCCGTAGCGGGGGGGCCTCTAGTCTGTACTTC. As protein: CASSQDPRSGGASSLYF.

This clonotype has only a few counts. CDR3 in DNA: TGTGCCAGCAGCCAAGATGTGGCCATAGACAGGAGGGGGTCCTACGAGCAGTACTTC. Protein sequence: CASSQDVAIDRRGSYEQYF. The genes are TRBV4-2 and TRBJ2-7; D may correspond to TRBD1 or TRBD2 (6 bases each). The germline V gene encodes CDR1 LGHNA and CDR2 YNFKEQ. Trimming pared 0 bases from V and 1 base from J, leaving 22 bases between. This CDR3 region has 19 residues.

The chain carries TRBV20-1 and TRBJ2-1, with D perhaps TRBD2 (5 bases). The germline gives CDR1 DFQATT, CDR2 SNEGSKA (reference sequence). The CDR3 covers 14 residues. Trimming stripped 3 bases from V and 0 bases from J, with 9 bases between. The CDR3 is CSARAGLSYNEQFF. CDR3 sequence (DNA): TGCAGTGCTAGGGCCGGACTCTCCTACAATGAGCAGTTCTTC.

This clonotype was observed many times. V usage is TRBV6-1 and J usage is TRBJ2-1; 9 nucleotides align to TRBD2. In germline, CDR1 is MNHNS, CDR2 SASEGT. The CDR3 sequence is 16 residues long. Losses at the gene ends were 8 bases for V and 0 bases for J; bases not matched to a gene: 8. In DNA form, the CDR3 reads TGTGCCAGCTCCGGGCTAGCGGGGACCTCCTACAATGAGCAGTTCTTC. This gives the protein CASSGLAGTSYNEQFF.

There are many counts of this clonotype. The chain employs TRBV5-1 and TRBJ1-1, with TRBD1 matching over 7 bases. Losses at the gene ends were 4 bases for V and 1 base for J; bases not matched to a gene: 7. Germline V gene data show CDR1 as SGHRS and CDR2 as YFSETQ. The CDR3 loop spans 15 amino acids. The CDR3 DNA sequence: TGCGCCAGCAGCCGGGGACAGTCTCCGAACACTGAAGCTTTCTTT. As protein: CASSRGQSPNTEAFF.

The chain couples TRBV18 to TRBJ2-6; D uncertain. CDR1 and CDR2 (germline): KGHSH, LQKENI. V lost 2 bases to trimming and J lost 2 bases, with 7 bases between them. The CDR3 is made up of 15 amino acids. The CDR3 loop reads CASSPRTAGANVLTF. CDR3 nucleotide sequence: TGTGCCAGCTCACCAAGAACGGCTGGGGCCAACGTCCTGACTTTC. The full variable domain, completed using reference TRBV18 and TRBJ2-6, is NAGVMQNPRHLVRRRGQEARLRCSPMKGHSHVYWYRQLPEEGLKFMVYLQKENIIDESGMPKERFSAEFPKEGPSILRIQQVVRGDSAAYFCASSPRTAGANVLTFGAGSRLTVL.

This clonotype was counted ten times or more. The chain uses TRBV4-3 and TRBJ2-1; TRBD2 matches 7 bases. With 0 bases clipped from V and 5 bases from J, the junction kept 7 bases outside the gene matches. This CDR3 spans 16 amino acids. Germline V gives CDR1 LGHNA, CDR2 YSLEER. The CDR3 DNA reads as TGCGCCAGCAGCCAAGATACCAGCGGGGTAGACAATGAGCAGTTCTTC. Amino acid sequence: CASSQDTSGVDNEQFF.

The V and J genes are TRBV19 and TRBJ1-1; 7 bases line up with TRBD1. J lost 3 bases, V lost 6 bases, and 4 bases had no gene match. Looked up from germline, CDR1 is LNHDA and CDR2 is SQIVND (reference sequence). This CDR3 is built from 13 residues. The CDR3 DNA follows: TGTGCCAGTAGAGACAGGGATGACACTGAAGCTTTCTTT. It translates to CASRDRDDTEAFF.